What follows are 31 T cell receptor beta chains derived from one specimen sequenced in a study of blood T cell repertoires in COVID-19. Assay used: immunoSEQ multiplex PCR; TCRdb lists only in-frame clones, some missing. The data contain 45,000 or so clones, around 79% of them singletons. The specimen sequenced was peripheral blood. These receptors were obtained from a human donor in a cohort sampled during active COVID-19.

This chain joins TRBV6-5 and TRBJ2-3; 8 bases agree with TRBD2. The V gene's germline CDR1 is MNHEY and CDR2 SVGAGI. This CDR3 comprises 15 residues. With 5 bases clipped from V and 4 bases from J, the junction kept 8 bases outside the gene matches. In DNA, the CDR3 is TGTGCCAGCAGTCCCGAAGCGGGAGCCCCAGATACGCAGTATTTT. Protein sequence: CASSPEAGAPDTQYF.

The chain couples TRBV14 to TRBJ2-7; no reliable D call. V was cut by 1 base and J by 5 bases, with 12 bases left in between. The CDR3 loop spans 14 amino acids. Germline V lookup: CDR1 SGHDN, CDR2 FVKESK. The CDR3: CASSQGLTVNEQYF. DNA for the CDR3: TGTGCCAGCAGCCAAGGCCTTACGGTAAACGAGCAGTACTTC.

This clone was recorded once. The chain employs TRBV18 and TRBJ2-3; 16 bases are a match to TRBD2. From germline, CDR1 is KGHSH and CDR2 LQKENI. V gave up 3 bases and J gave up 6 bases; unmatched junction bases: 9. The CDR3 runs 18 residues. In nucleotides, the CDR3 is TGTGCCAGCTCACCGAATCCGGGACTAGCGGGGGGGATCGATACGCAGTATTTT. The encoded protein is CASSPNPGLAGGIDTQYF. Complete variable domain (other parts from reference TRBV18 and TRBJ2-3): NAGVMQNPRHLVRRRGQEARLRCSPMKGHSHVYWYRQLPEEGLKFMVYLQKENIIDESGMPKERFSAEFPKEGPSILRIQQVVRGDSAAYFCASSPNPGLAGGIDTQYFGPGTRLTVL.

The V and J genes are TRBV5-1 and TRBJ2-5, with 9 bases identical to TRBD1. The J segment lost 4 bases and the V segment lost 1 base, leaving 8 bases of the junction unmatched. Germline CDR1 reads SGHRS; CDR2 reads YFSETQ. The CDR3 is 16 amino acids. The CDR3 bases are TGCGCCAGCAGCTTGAATTTACAGGGGGCGGGAGAGACCCAGTACTTC. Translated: CASSLNLQGAGETQYF.

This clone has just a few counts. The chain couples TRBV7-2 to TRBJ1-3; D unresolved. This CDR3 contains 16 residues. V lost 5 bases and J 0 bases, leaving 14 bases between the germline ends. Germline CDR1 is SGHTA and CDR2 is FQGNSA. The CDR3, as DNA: TGTGCCAGCAGCGTATCTCTAGAGAACTCTGGAAACACCATATATTTT. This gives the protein CASSVSLENSGNTIYF. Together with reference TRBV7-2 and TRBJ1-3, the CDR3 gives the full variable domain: GAGVSQSPSNKVTEKGKDVELRCDPISGHTALYWYRQSLGQGLEFLIYFQGNSAPDKSGLPSDRFSAERTGGSVSTLTIQRTQQEDSAVYLCASSVSLENSGNTIYFGEGSWLTVV.

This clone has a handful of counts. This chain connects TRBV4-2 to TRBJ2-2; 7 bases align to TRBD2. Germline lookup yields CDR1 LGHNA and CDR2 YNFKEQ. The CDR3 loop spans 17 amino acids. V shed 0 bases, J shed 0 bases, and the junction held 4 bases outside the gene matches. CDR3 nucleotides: TGTGCCAGCAGCCAAGACTCCGGGACTACGAACACCGGGGAGCTGTTTTTT. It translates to CASSQDSGTTNTGELFF.

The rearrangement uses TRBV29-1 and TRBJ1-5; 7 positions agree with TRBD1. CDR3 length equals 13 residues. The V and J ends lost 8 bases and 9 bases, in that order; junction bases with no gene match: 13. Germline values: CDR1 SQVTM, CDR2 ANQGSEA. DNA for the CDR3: TGCAGCACCTCTTTCCGACAGGGAGGGCCCCAGCATTTT. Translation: CSTSFRQGGPQHF.

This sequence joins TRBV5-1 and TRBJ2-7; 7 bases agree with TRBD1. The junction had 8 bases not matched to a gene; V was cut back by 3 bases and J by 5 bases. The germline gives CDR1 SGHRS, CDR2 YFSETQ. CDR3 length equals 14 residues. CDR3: CASSSGQGENEQYF. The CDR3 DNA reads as TGCGCCAGCAGCTCGGGGCAGGGGGAAAACGAGCAGTACTTC.

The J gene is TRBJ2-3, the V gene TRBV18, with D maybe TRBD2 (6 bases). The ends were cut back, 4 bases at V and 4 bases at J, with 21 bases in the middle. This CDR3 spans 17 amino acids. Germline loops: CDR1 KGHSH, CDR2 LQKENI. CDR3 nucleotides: TGTGCCAGCTCACGTGAGTTAGCGGATTCCGGTGCAGATACGCAGTATTTT. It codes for CASSRELADSGADTQYF.

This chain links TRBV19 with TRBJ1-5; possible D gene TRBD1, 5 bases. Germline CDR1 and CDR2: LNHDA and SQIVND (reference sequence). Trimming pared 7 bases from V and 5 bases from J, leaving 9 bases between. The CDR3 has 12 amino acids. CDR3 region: CASTGQDQPQHF. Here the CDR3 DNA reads TGTGCCAGTACAGGGCAGGATCAGCCCCAGCATTTT.

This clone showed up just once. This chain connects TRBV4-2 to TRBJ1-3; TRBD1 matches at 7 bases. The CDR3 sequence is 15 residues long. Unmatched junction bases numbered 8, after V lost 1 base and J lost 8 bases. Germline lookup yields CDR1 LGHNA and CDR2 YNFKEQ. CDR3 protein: CASSQAGTASDTIYF. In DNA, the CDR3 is TGTGCCAGCAGCCAAGCGGGGACAGCCTCGGACACCATATATTTT.

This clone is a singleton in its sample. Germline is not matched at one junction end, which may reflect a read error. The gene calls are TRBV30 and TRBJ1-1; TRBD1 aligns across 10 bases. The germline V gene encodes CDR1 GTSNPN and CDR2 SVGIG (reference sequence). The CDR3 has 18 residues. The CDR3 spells CGLRKRQGARGMKTEAFF. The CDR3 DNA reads TGTGGCCTTCGGAAAAGACAGGGGGCGCGGGGCATGAAGACTGAAGCTTTCTTT.

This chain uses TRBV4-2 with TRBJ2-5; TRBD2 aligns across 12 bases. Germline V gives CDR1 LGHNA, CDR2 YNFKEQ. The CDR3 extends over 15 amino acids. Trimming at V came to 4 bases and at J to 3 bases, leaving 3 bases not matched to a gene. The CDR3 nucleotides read TGTGCCAGCAGCCCACGGACTAGCGGGGAAGAGACCCAGTACTTC. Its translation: CASSPRTSGEETQYF.

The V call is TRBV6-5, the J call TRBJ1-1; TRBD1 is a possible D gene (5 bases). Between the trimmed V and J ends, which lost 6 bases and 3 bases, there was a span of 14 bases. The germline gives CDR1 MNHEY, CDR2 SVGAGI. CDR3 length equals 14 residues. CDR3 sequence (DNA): TGTGCCAGCAGGACGGGGGAACGGTACACTGAAGCTTTCTTT. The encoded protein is CASRTGERYTEAFF.

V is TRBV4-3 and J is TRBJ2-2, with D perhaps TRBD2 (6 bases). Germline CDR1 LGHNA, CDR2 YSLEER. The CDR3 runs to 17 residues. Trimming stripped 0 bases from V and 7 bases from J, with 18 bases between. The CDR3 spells CASSQEFALAENGELFF. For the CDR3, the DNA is TGCGCCAGCAGCCAAGAATTCGCACTAGCTGAGAACGGGGAGCTGTTTTTT.

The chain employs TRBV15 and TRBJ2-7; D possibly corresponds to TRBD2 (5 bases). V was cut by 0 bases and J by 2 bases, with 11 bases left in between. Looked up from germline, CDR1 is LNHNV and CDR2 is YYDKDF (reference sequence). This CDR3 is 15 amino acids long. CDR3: CATSREPGGPYEQYF. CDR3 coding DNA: TGTGCCACCAGCAGAGAGCCCGGCGGGCCCTACGAGCAGTACTTC.

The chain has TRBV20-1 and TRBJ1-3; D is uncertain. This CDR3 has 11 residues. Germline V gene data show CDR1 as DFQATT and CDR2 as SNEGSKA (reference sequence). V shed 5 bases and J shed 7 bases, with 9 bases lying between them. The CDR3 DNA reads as TGCAGTGCTGAGGCGGGTAACACCATATATTTT. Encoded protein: CSAEAGNTIYF.

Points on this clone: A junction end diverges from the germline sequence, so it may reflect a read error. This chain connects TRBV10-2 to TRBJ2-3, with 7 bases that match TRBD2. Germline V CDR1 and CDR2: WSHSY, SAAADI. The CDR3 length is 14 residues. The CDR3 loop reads CASSGLEFTYTQYF. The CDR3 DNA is TGCGCCAGCAGCGGACTAGAGTTCACATATACGCAGTATTTT.

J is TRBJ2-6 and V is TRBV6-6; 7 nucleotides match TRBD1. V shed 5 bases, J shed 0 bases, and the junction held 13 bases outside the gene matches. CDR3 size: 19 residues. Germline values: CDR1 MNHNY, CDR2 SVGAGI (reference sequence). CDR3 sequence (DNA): TGTGCCAGCAGTCTCCCGAGGACAGGTCTTTTCTCTGGGGCCAACGTCCTGACTTTC. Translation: CASSLPRTGLFSGANVLTF.

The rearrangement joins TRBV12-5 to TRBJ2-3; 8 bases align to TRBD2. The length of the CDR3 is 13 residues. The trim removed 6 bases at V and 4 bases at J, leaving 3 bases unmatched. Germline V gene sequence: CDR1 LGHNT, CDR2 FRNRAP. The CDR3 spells CASGSGGADTQYF. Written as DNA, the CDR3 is TGTGCTAGTGGCTCGGGGGGGGCAGATACGCAGTATTTT. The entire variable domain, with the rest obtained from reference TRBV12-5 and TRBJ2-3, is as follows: DARVTQTPRHKVTEMGQEVTMRCQPILGHNTVFWYRQTMMQGLELLAYFRNRAPLDDSGMPKDRFSAEMPDATLATLKIQPSEPRDSAVYFCASGSGGADTQYFGPGTRLTVL.

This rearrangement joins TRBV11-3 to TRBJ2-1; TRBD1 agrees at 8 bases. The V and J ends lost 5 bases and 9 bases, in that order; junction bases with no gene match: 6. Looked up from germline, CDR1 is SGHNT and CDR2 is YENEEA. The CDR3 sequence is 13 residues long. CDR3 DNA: TGTGCCAGCAGCCCCCAGGGGGCAGGTGAGCAGTTCTTC. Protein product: CASSPQGAGEQFF.

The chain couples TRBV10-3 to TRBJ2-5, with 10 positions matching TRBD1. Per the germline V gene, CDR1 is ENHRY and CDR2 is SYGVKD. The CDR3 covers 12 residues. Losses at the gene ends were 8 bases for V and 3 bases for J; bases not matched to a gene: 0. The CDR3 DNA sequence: TGTGCCATCGGGACAGGGGAAGAGACCCAGTACTTC. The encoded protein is CAIGTGEETQYF.

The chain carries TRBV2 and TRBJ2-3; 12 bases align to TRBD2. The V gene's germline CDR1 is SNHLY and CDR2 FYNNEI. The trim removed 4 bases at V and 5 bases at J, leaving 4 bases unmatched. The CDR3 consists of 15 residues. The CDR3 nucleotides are TGTGCCAGCAGTGCTCTAGCGGGAGGGGGAGATACGCAGTATTTT. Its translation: CASSALAGGGDTQYF.

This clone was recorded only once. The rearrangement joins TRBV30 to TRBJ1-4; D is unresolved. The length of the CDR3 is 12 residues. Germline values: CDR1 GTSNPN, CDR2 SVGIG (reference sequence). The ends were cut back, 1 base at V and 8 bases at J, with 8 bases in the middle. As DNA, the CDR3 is TGTGCCTGGAGTGCAGGTGAAGAAAAACTGTTTTTT. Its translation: CAWSAGEEKLFF.

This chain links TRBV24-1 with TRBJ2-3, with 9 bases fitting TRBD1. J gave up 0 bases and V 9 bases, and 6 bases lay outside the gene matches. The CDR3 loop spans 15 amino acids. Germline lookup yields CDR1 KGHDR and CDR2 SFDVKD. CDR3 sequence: CATSGTGTSTDTQYF. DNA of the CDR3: TGTGCCACCTCCGGGACAGGGACTAGCACAGATACGCAGTATTTT.

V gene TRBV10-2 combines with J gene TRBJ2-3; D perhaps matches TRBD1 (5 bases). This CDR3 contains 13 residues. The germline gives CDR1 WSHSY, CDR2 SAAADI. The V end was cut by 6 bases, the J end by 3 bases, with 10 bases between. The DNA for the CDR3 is TGCGCCAGCAGAGGGGCTGGGACAGATACGCAGTATTTT. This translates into CASRGAGTDTQYF.

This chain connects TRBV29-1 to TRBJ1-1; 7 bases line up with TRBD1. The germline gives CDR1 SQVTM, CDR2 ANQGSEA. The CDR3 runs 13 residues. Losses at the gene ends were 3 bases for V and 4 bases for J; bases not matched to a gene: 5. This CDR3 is CSVDVAGGTEAFF. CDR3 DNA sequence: TGCAGCGTTGACGTAGCAGGGGGCACTGAAGCTTTCTTT.

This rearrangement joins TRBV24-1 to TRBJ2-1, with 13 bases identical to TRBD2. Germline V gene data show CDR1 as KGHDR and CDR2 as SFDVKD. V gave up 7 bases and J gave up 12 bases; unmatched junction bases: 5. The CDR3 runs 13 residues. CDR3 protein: CATSLGLAGMQFF. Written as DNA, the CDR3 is TGTGCCACCAGCTTGGGACTAGCGGGAATGCAGTTCTTC.

In nucleotides, the CDR3 is TGTGCCAGCAGCTCCCCTCGACAGGGCTACGAGCAGTACTTC. Amino acids: CASSSPRQGYEQYF. The chain combines TRBV11-1 with TRBJ2-7, with 7 bases aligning to TRBD1. The CDR3 is 14 amino acids. CDR1 is SGHAT and CDR2 is FQDESV in the germline V gene (reference sequence). V shed 4 bases, J shed 3 bases, and the junction held 6 bases outside the gene matches.

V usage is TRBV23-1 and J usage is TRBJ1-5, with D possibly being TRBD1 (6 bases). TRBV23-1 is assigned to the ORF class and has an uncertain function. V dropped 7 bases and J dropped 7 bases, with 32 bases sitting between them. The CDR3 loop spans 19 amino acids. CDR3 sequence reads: CASNRGAPRKQGEGQPQHF. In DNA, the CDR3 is TGCGCCAGCAATCGTGGAGCGCCCAGGAAACAGGGCGAGGGACAGCCCCAGCATTTT.

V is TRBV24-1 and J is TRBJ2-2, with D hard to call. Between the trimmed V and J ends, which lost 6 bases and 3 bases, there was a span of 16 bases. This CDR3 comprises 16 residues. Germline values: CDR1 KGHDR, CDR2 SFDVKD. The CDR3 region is CATSSREARHTGELFF. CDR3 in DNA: TGTGCCACCAGTTCCCGCGAGGCTCGGCACACCGGGGAGCTGTTTTTT.